This T cell receptor (beta chain) was found in a study of spatial heterogeneity in lung cancer. The study, taken as a whole, reports: One measure, the expanded intratumoral alpha and beta TCR count, tracked tumor mutation counts.

In regard to this clonotype: Its antigen is currently unknown. This may come from a read error, since a much larger clone is one base off.

MiXCR was run by TCRdb on the 5' RACE reads, yielding one entry per CDR3 protein. The sample has 7,000 or so distinct CDR3 sequences, roughly 7.5% seen once. CDR1 is MGHRA, CDR2 YSYEKL, per germline. The CDR3 spans 16 residues. Noted time point: sample taken at primary tumor resection. The receptor comes from a male donor with early-stage non-small cell lung cancer. The starting material was lung tumor tissue, obtained at surgery. This chain connects TRBV4-1 to TRBJ1-1, with D possibly TRBD1 on 5 matching bases. The DNA for the CDR3 is TGCGCCAGCAGCCAAGACAGGGTAAGGAGAAACACTGAAGCTTCCTTT. Protein product: CASSQDRVRRNTEASF.